This T cell receptor (beta chain) was sequenced during a study of shared clonotypes between healthy human individuals. In the case of this clone: Other nucleotide sequences in the sample specify the same CDR3.

The CDR3 totals 15 residues. From germline, CDR1 is MNHNS and CDR2 SASEGT. Trimming stripped 1 base from V and 1 base from J, with 10 bases between. About 30,000 T cell genomes, or around 180 ng DNA, went into the sorted-subset replicate PCRs. The table came from immunoSEQ multiplex PCR; TCRdb's copy has only in-frame clones and leaves some out. The sample shows some 2,500,000 clones, 85% to 95% of them seen only once. This chain connects TRBV6-1 to TRBJ1-1; D is ambiguous. The sequenced sample was naive CD4+ T cells from PBMCs. The sample's subset: CD45RA+ positively selected. The source of this sequence is a man aged 18 to 30 in good health. Some clones in this sample may be carry-over from other donors' samples. The CDR3 spells CASSEGGWGNTEAFF. DNA of the CDR3: TGTGCCAGCAGTGAAGGAGGTTGGGGGAACACTGAAGCTTTCTTT.